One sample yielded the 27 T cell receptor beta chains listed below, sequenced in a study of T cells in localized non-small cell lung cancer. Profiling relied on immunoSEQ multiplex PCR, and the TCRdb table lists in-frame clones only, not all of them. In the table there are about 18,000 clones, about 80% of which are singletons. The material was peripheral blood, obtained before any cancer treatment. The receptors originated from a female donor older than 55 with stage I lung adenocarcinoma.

Here the CDR3 DNA reads TGTGCCAGCAGCTCGACGACTAGCGGGGGGCTGAACGAGCAGTACTTC. This encodes CASSSTTSGGLNEQYF. The chain carries TRBV7-2 and TRBJ2-7, with 13 bases matching TRBD2. The V gene's germline CDR1 is SGHTA and CDR2 FQGNSA. Trimming took 4 bases from V and 5 from J; bases not matched to a gene: 8. This CDR3 spans 16 amino acids.

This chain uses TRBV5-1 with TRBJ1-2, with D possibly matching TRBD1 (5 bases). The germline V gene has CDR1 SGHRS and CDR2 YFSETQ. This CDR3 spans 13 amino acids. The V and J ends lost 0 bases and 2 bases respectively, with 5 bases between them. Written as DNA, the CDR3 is TGCGCCAGCAGCTTGGGGGGGAACTATGGCTACACCTTC. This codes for CASSLGGNYGYTF.

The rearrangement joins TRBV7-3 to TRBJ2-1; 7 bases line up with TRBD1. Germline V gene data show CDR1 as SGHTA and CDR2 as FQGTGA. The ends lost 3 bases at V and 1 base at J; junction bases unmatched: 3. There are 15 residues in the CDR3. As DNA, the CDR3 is TGTGCCAGCAGCTTGCGCAGGGGGTCCTACAATGAGCAGTTCTTC. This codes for CASSLRRGSYNEQFF.

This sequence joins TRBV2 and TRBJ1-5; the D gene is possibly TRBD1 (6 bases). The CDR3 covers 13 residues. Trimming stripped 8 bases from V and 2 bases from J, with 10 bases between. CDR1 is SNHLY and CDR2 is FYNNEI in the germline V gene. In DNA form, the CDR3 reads TGTGCCAGCCTGAGGACAGGCAATCAGCCCCAGCATTTT. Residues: CASLRTGNQPQHF.

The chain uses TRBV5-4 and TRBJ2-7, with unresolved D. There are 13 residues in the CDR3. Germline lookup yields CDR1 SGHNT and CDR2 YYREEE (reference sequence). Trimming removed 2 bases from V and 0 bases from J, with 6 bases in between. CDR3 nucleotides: TGTGCCAGCAGCTTACCACTCTCCTACGAGCAGTACTTC. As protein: CASSLPLSYEQYF.

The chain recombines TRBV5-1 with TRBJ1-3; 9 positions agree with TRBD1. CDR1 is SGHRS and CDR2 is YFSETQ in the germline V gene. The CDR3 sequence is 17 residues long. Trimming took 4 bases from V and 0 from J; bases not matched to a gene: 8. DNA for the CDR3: TGCGCCAGCAGCCCGGACAGGGGTGGAATCTCTGGAAACACCATATATTTT. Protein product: CASSPDRGGISGNTIYF.

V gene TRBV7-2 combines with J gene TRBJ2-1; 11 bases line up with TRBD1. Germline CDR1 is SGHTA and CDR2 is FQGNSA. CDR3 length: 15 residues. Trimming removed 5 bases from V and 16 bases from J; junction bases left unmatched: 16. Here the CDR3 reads CASSLGQGARGGLFF. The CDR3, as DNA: TGTGCCAGCAGCCTTGGACAGGGGGCACGAGGGGGATTATTCTTC.

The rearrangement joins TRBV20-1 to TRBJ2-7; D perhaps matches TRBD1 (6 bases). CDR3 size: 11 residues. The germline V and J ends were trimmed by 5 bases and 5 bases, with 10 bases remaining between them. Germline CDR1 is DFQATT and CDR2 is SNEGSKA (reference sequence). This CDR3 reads CSAGTIDEQYF. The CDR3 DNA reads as TGCAGTGCTGGGACAATAGACGAGCAGTACTTC.

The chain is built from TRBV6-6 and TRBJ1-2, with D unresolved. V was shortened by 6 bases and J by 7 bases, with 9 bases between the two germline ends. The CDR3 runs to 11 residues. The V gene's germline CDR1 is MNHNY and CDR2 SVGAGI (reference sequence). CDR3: CASSPTSGYTF. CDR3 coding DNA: TGTGCCAGCAGCCCAACGAGTGGCTACACCTTC.

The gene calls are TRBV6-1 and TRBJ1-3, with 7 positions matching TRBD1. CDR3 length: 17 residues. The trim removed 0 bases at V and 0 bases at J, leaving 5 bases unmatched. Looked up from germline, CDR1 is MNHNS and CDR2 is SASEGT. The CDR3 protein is CASSEAGGDSSGNTIYF. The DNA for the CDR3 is TGTGCCAGCAGTGAAGCTGGTGGGGACAGCTCTGGAAACACCATATATTTT.

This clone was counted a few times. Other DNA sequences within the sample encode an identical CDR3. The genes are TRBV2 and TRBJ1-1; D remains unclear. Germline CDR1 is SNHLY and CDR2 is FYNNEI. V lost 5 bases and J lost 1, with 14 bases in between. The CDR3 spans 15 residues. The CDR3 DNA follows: TGTGCCAGCAGTATCCTCCCGGGGAAGAACACTGAAGCTTTCTTT. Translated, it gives CASSILPGKNTEAFF.

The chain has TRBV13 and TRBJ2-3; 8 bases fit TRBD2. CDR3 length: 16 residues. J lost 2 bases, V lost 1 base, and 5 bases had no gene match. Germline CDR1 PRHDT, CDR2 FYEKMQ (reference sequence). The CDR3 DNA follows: TGTGCCAGCAGCTTAGCAGGACTAGCCCTCACAGATACGCAGTATTTT. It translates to CASSLAGLALTDTQYF. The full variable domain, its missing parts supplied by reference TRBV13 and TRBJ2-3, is AAGVIQSPRHLIKEKRETATLKCYPIPRHDTVYWYQQGPGQDPQFLISFYEKMQSDKGSIPDRFSAQQFSDYHSELNMSSLELGDSALYFCASSLAGLALTDTQYFGPGTRLTVL.

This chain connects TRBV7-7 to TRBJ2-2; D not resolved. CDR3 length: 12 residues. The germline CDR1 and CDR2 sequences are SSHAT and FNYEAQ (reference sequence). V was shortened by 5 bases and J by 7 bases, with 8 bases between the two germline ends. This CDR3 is CASSPGVGELFF. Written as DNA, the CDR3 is TGTGCCAGCAGCCCGGGTGTCGGGGAGCTGTTTTTT.

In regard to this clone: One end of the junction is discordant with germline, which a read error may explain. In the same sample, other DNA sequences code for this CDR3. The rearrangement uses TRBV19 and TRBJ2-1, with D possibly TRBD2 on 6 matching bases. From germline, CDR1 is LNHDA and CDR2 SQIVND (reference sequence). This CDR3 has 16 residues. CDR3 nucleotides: TGTGCCAGTAGTACTTGGGGGGAATATACCTACAATGAGCAATTCTTC. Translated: CASSTWGEYTYNEQFF.

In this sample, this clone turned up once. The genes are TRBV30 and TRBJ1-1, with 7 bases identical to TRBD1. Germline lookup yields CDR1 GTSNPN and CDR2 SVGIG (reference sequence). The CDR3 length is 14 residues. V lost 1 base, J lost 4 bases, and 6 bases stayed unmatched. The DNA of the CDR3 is TGTGCCTGGAGTGCAACAGGGGTGGGCACTGAAGCTTTCTTT. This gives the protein CAWSATGVGTEAFF.

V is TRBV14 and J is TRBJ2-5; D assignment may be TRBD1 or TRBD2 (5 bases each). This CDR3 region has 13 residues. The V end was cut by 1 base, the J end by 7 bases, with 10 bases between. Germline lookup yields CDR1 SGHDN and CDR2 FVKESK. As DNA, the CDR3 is TGTGCCAGCAGCCAAGGGGACCGGGGGACCCAGTACTTC. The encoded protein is CASSQGDRGTQYF. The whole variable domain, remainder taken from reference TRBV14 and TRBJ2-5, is EAGVTQFPSHSVIEKGQTVTLRCDPISGHDNLYWYRRVMGKEIKFLLHFVKESKQDESGMPNNRFLAERTGGTYSTLKVQPAELEDSGVYFCASSQGDRGTQYFGPGTRLLVL.

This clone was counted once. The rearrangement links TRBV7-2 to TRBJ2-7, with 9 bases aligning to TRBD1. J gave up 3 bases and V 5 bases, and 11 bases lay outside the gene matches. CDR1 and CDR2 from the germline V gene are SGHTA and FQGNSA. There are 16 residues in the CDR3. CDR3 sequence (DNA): TGTGCCAGCAGCCACCGCCCGGGACAGGGAGGCTACGAGCAGTACTTC. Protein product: CASSHRPGQGGYEQYF. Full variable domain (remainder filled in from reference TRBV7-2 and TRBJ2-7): GAGVSQSPSNKVTEKGKDVELRCDPISGHTALYWYRQSLGQGLEFLIYFQGNSAPDKSGLPSDRFSAERTGGSVSTLTIQRTQQEDSAVYLCASSHRPGQGGYEQYFGPGTRLTVT.

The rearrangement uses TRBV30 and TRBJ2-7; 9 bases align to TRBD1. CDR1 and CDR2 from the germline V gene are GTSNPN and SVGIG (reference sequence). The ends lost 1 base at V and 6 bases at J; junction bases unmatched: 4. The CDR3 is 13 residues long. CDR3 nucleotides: TGTGCCTGGAGTGGGACAGGGGCGGGCGAGCAGTACTTC. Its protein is CAWSGTGAGEQYF.

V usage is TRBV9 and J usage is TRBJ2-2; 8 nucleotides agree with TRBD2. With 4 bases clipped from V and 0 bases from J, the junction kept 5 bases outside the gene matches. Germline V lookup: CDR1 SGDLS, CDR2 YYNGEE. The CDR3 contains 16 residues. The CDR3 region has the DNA TGTGCCAGCAGCTCAACGACTAGCGCGAACACCGGGGAGCTGTTTTTT. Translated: CASSSTTSANTGELFF.

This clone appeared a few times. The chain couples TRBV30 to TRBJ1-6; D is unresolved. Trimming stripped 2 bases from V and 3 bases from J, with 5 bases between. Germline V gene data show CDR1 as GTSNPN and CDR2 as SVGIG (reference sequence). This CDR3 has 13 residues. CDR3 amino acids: CAWSTDYNSPLHF. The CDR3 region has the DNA TGTGCCTGGAGTACAGACTATAATTCACCCCTCCACTTT. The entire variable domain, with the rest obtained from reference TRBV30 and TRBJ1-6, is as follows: SQTIHQWPATLVQPVGSPLSLECTVEGTSNPNLYWYRQAAGRGLQLLFYSVGIGQISSEVPQNLSASRPQDRQFILSSKKLLLSDSGFYLCAWSTDYNSPLHFGNGTRLTVT.

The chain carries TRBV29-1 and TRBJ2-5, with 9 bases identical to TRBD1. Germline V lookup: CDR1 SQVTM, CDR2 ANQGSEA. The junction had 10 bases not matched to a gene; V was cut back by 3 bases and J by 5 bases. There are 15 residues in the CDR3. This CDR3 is CSVDEGQGVFETQYF. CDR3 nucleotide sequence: TGCAGCGTTGATGAGGGACAGGGTGTTTTTGAGACCCAGTACTTC.

The CDR3 reads CASSLQAGYTDTQYF. For the CDR3, the DNA is TGTGCCAGCAGCCTCCAGGCCGGATACACAGATACGCAGTATTTT. This chain connects TRBV6-4 to TRBJ2-3; D ambiguous. The V gene lost 6 bases and the J gene lost 2 bases, with 15 bases spanning the gap. The CDR3 runs 15 residues. Germline CDR1 and CDR2: MRHNA and SNTAGT.

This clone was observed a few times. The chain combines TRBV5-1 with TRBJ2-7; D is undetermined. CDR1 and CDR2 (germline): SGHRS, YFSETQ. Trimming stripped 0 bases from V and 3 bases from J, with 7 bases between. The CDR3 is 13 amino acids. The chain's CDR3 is CASSLGSYYEQYF. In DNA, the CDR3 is TGCGCCAGCAGCTTGGGCTCGTACTACGAGCAGTACTTC.

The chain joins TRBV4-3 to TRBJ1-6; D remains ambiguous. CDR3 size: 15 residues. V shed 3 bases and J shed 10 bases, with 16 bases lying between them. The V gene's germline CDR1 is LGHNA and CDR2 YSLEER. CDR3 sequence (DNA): TGCGCCAGCAGCCATGTTGCGGGCAGAACCTCACCCCTCCACTTT. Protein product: CASSHVAGRTSPLHF.

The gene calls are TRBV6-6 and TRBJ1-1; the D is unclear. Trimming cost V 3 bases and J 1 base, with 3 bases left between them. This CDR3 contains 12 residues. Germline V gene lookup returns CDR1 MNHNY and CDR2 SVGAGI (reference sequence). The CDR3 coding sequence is TGTGCCAGCAGTTATACGAACACTGAAGCTTTCTTT. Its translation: CASSYTNTEAFF.

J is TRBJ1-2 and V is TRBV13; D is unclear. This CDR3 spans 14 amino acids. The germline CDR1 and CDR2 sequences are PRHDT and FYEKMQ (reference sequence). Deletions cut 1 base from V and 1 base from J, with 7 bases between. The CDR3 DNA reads TGTGCCAGCAGCTTAGAAGAAAGTAACTATGGCTACACCTTC. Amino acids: CASSLEESNYGYTF.

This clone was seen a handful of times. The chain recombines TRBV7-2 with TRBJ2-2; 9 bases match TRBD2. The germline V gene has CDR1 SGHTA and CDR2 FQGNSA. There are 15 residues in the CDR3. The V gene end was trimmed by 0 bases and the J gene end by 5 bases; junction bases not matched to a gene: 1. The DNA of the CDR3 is TGTGCCAGCAGCTTAGCCAGCGGGAGGACCGGGGAGCTGTTTTTT. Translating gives CASSLASGRTGELFF.